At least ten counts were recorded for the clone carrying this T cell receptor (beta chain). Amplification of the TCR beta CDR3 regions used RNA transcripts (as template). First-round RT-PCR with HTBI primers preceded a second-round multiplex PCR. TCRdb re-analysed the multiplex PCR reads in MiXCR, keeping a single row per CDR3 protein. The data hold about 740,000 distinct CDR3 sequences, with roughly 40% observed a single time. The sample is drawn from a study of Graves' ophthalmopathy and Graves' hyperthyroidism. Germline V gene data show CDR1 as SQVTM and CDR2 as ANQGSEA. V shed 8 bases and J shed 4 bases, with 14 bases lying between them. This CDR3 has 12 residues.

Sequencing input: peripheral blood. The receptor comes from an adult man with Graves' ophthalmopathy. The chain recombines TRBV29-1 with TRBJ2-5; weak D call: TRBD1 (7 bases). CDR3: CSWRGRGETQYF. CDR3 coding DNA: TGCAGCTGGAGGGGGCGCGGAGAGACCCAGTACTTC.